This T cell receptor (beta chain) was observed in a study of post-analysis software for immune sequencing data. The wider study: Included among the disease courses, which were recorded for the cohort, were relapsing-remitting, secondary progressive and progressive-relapsing multiple sclerosis. Findings and caveats of the study: Normalized Chao1 diversity was significantly lower in multiple sclerosis patients than in controls. About 5 TRBV segments, including TRBV5-6, TRBV5-1 and TRBV20-1, were more frequent in patients than controls. Strong co-clustering by F measure was seen for same-batch samples.

This clonotype has only a few counts. Its target is unknown. An end of the junction differs from the germline gene, which may be a read error. Built from TCR beta cDNA, the libraries had unique molecular identifiers in them. Input populations of about 0.85 to 11 million T cells gave rise to 500,000 or so cDNA molecules. TCRdb itself ran the PCR reads through MiXCR, one entry per CDR3 protein. The sample lists hundreds of thousands of distinct CDR3 sequences, less than 35% seen once, with about 0.5% in the top ten. The CDR3 has 16 residues. Per germline, CDR1 SGHTA and CDR2 FQGNSA. Source material: blood. The clonotype comes from a girl under 18 with multiple sclerosis. The chain has TRBV7-2 and TRBJ2-1, with 9 positions matching TRBD1. The CDR3 loop reads CASSVRPGQGRNEQFF. The CDR3, as DNA: TGTGCTAGCAGCGTACGACCGGGACAGGGACGCAATGAGCAGTTCTTC. Filled out from reference TRBV7-2 and TRBJ2-1, the complete variable domain reads GAGVSQSPSNKVTEKGKDVELRCDPISGHTALYWYRQSLGQGLEFLIYFQGNSAPDKSGLPSDRFSAERTGGSVSTLTIQRTQQEDSAVYLCASSVRPGQGRNEQFFGPGTRLTVL.